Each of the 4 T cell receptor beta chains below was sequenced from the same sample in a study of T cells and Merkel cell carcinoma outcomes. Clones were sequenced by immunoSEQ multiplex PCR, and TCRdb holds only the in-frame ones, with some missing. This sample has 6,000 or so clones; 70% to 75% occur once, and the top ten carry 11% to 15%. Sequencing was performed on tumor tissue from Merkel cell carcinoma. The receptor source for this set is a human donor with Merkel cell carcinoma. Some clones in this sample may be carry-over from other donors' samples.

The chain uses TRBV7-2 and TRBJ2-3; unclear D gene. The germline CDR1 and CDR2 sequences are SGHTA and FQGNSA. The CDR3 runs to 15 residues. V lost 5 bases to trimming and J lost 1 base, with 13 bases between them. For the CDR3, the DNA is TGTGCCAGCAGCCCGCCGGTTGGGGGCACAGATACGCAGTATTTT. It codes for CASSPPVGGTDTQYF.

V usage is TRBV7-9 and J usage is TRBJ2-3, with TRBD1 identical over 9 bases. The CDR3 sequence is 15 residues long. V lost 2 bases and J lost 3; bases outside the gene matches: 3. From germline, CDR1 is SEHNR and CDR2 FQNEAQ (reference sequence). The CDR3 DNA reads TGTGCCAGCAGCTTACAACAGGGGGCAACAGATACGCAGTATTTT. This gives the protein CASSLQQGATDTQYF.

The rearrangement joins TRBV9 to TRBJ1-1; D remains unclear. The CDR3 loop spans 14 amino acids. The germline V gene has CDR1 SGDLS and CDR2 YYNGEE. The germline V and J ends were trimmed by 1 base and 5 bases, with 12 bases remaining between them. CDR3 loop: CASSVNTIGTEAFF. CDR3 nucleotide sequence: TGTGCCAGCAGCGTAAATACCATTGGAACTGAAGCTTTCTTT.

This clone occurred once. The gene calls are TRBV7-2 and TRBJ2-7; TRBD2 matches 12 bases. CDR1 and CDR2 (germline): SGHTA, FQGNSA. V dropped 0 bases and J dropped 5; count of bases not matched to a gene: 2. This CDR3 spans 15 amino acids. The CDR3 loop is CASSLATSGSHEQYF. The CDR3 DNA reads TGTGCCAGCAGCTTAGCGACTAGCGGGAGCCACGAGCAGTACTTC.